These 6 T cell receptor beta chains share one sample of origin, sequenced in a study of tumor and adjacent non-tumor tissue in lung cancer. The library came from three nested PCR rounds adapted from ARM-PCR protocols. Using its own MiXCR run on the multiplex PCR reads, TCRdb lists one record per CDR3 protein. Among about 75,000 distinct CDR3 sequences listed, over 75% were seen once. RNA was extracted from bulk tissue without any cell sorting. The sequenced material came from lung tumor tissue. These TCRs come from a woman between 45 and 60 years old with non-small cell lung cancer.

In regard to this clonotype: One base away lies a much larger clone, so this may be a sequencing read error. This chain links TRBV20-1 with TRBJ2-7, with 8 bases matching TRBD2. J was trimmed by 6 bases and V by 8 bases; bases with no gene match: 9. CDR3 length: 12 residues. Germline CDR1 and CDR2: DFQATT and SNEGSKA (reference sequence). CDR3 nucleotides: TGCAGTATACCAGCGGGAGATATCGAGCAGTACTTC. This sequence encodes CSIPAGDIEQYF.

To note about this clonotype: At one of its ends the junction is not consistent with the germline gene, which may arise from a read error. CDR3 in amino acids: CVSSLGLSGNTIYF. CDR3 nucleotide sequence: TGTGTCAGCAGCTTAGGCCTGTCTGGAAACACCATATATTTT. The chain uses TRBV11-2 and TRBJ1-3; D gene ambiguous. CDR1 SGHAT and CDR2 FQNNGV come from the germline V gene. The length of the CDR3 is 14 residues.

This clonotype was detected many times. V usage is TRBV12-3 or TRBV12-4 and J usage is TRBJ1-3; 7 bases are shared with TRBD1. The CDR3 covers 14 residues. Germline trimming cut 2 bases from V and 6 bases from J; bases unmatched to any gene: 4. Here the CDR3 reads CASSLSDRENTIYF. The CDR3 DNA reads as TGTGCCAGCAGTTTATCCGACAGGGAAAACACCATATATTTT.

About this clonotype: No conserved phenylalanine or tryptophan is present at the end of the CDR3, so a read error is the likely explanation. The chain recombines TRBV11-3 with TRBJ2-2; perhaps TRBD2 as D (5 bases). CDR3 length: 12 residues. CDR1 is SGHNT and CDR2 is YENEEA in the germline V gene. DNA of the CDR3: TGTGTCAGCAGCCCCAACACCGGGGTGCTGTTTTCT. It codes for CVSSPNTGVLFS.

Worth noting for this clonotype: A read error may explain this, as a much larger clone is one base away. This sequence joins TRBV20-1 and TRBJ2-7; D gene ambiguous. The CDR3 totals 12 residues. Trimming took 3 bases from V and 7 from J, leaving 13 bases between them. CDR1 DFQATT and CDR2 SNEGSKA come from the germline V gene (reference sequence). This CDR3 is CSASTQVWEQYF. The CDR3, as DNA: TGCAGTGCTAGTACTCAGGTCTGGGAGCAGTACTTC.

This clonotype has just one count. A clone one base away is much larger, so this may be a read error. The chain uses TRBV28 and TRBJ2-1, with a weak D call TRBD2 (5 bases). CDR3 length equals 14 residues. V was trimmed by 6 bases and J by 8 bases, leaving 17 bases between them. Per the germline V gene, CDR1 is MDHEN and CDR2 is SYDVKM. CDR3 sequence reads: CASSPSLADHEQFF. CDR3 in DNA: TGTGCCAGCAGCCCCAGCCTAGCAGACCATGAGCAGTTCTTC. The complete variable domain, with remaining parts taken from reference TRBV28 and TRBJ2-1, reads DVKVTQSSRYLVKRTGEKVFLECVQDMDHENMFWYRQDPGLGLRLIYFSYDVKMKEKGDIPEGYSVSREKKERFSLILESASTNQTSMYLCASSPSLADHEQFFGPGTRLTVL.